These T cell receptor beta chains were read from a single sample in a study of cytotoxic CD8 clonotypes in ibrutinib-treated CLL. Generated by immunoSEQ multiplex PCR, the TCRdb table keeps only in-frame clones and is missing some. Of about 120,000 clones listed, 50% to 65% are singletons. This specimen was PBMCs, taken after 24 months of ibrutinib treatment. These receptors came from a human donor with chronic lymphocytic leukemia. Each CDR3 is given with its conserved first and last residue. D genes are given only for firm matches. Where a row states a size, it is once, few, many or the class of an expanded clone; other rows omit it.

d_call | j_call | v_call | clone_size | cdr3_nt | cdr3_aa
NA | TRBJ1-6 | TRBV27 | once | TGTGCCAGCAGTCGGGGGGATAATTCACCCCTCCACTTT | CASSRGDNSPLHF
TRBD2 | TRBJ2-3 | TRBV7-2 | once | TGTGCCAGCAGCCGGTTAAGCCCGCAACTAGCGGGGGGAGGGGTTACGCAGTATTTT | CASSRLSPQLAGGGVTQYF
NA | TRBJ1-2 | TRBV5-4 | once | TGTGCCAGCAGCTTCTTCCTCCGGAGGAACTATGGCTACACCTTC | CASSFFLRRNYGYTF
NA | TRBJ1-3 | TRBV30 | NA | TGTGCCGGGCGCTTTCAGGGAAACACCATATATTTT | CAGRFQGNTIYF
NA | TRBJ2-5 | TRBV2 | few | TGTGCCAGCAACGGGGGCGGGGAGACCCAGTACTTC | CASNGGGETQYF
NA | TRBJ2-7 | TRBV6-5 | few | TGTGCCAGCAGTTTCCTACCTGGGAGCGACTACGAGCAGTACTTC | CASSFLPGSDYEQYF
NA | TRBJ2-5 | TRBV25-1 | NA | TGTGCCAGCAGTGAAATGGGTGACCTCGCGGGAGAGACCCAGTACTTC | CASSEMGDLAGETQYF
NA | TRBJ1-1 | TRBV2 | few | TGTGCCAGCAGCTGGGGGAACACTGAAGCTTTCTTT | CASSWGNTEAFF
NA | TRBJ2-3 | TRBV27 | NA | TGTGCCAGCAGTTTTGGGCAGTACACGGGTACGCAGTATTTT | CASSFGQYTGTQYF
TRBD1 | TRBJ1-4 | TRBV5-1 | NA | TGCGCCAGCAGCCTCCCGACAGGGAATGAAAAACTGTTTTTT | CASSLPTGNEKLFF
NA | TRBJ1-5 | TRBV6-6 | NA | TGTGCCAGCAGTTATTATTCAAGGGAGAGAGATCAGCCCCAGCATTTT | CASSYYSRERDQPQHF
NA | TRBJ1-2 | TRBV13 | NA | TGTGCCAGCAGCTTAGGCGAGCGGTATGGCTACACCTTC | CASSLGERYGYTF
NA | TRBJ1-1 | TRBV5-4 | NA | TGTGCCAGCAGCCTTGGCGGGGGCCCGAACACTGAAGCTTTCTTT | CASSLGGGPNTEAFF
NA | TRBJ2-7 | TRBV6-5 | NA | TGTGCCAGCAGTTTCGAAGGCGAGCAGTACTTC | CASSFEGEQYF
TRBD2 | TRBJ2-1 | TRBV5-1 | NA | TGCGCCAGCAGCCTTAACGGGGGGGCCTCCTACAATGAGCAGTTCTTC | CASSLNGGASYNEQFF
TRBD2 | TRBJ2-7 | TRBV28 | NA | TGTGCCAGCAGTTTTTCTCTAGCGGCTCTCTCCTACGAGCAGTACTTC | CASSFSLAALSYEQYF
NA | TRBJ2-3 | TRBV7-9 | NA | TGTGCCAGCACCACTAGGGAGACAGATACGCAGTATTTT | CASTTRETDTQYF
NA | TRBJ1-1 | TRBV10-2 | NA | TGCGCCAGCAGTGTTTCCCCGACAGGCGATAACACTGAAGCTTTCTTT | CASSVSPTGDNTEAFF
NA | TRBJ2-7 | TRBV27 | NA | TGTGCCAGCAGTTCCCCGGCCCGCAGGGGAGGCGAGCAGTACTTC | CASSSPARRGGEQYF
NA | TRBJ2-7 | TRBV7-9 | NA | TGTGCCAGCGGCACCTCCTACGAGCAGTACTTC | CASGTSYEQYF
NA | TRBJ2-3 | TRBV11-1 | NA | TGTGCCAGCAGCTTAGCGGCGGGGGCTAGCAGGGATACGCAGTATTTT | CASSLAAGASRDTQYF
TRBD2 | TRBJ2-2 | TRBV30 | once | TGTGCCTGGAACGGCGGGAGCACCGGGGAGCTGTTTTTT | CAWNGGSTGELFF
NA | TRBJ2-2 | TRBV19 | NA | TGTGCCAGTAGTCGGGGGAGTTTTGACACCGGGGAGCTGTTTTTT | CASSRGSFDTGELFF
NA | TRBJ2-7 | TRBV5-1 | NA | TGCGCCAGCAGCGGGACAAAAGGGTACGAGCAGTACTTC | CASSGTKGYEQYF
NA | TRBJ1-4 | TRBV30 | NA | TGTGCCTGGAGTTCACAGGAGAATGAAAAACTGTTTTTT | CAWSSQENEKLFF
NA | TRBJ1-2 | TRBV6-1 | NA | TGTGCCAGCAGCCAGGGGAGCGGGAACTATGGCTACACCTTC | CASSQGSGNYGYTF
TRBD1 | TRBJ2-5 | TRBV5-1 | NA | TGCGCCAGCAGTCGGGGACAGGGTTACGAGACCCAGTACTTC | CASSRGQGYETQYF
NA | TRBJ1-2 | TRBV18 | NA | TGTGCCAGCTCACTCAACACAGTAAGCTATGAGGGCTACACCTTC | CASSLNTVSYEGYTF
NA | TRBJ1-5 | TRBV6-4 | NA | TGTGCCAGCAGTGAGGAGACCTCTGGGCCCCAGCATTTT | CASSEETSGPQHF
NA | TRBJ1-1 | TRBV7-9 | NA | TGTGCCAGCAGCTTACGAGGGACTGAAGCTTTCTTT | CASSLRGTEAFF
NA | TRBJ2-2 | TRBV9 | NA | TGTGCCAGCATGGGGGACACCGGGGAGCTGTTTTTT | CASMGDTGELFF
NA | TRBJ2-5 | TRBV9 | NA | TGTGCCAGCAGCTCCAGGGAACCCGAGACCCAGTACTTC | CASSSREPETQYF
TRBD1 | TRBJ1-6 | TRBV6-5 | NA | TGTGCCAGCAGTTACGGGACAGGGGGAAATTCACCCCTCCACTTT | CASSYGTGGNSPLHF
TRBD1 | TRBJ1-5 | TRBV7-9 | NA | TGTGCCAGCAGTACCGGGACAGGGGCAGGGATAATCAGCAATCAGCCCCAGCATTTT | CASSTGTGAGIISNQPQHF
NA | TRBJ2-7 | TRBV25-1 | few | TGTGCCAGCAGTGAAGGAGGTGTGACCTACGAGCAGTACTTC | CASSEGGVTYEQYF
NA | TRBJ1-5 | TRBV2 | many | TGTGCCAGCAGTGTGTTGCTCCAGCCCCAGCATTTT | CASSVLLQPQHF
TRBD1 | TRBJ1-2 | TRBV5-1 | NA | TGCGCCAGCAGCTACCGGACAGGGGAGGATGGCTACACCTTC | CASSYRTGEDGYTF
NA | TRBJ2-7 | TRBV5-6 | NA | TGTGCCAGCGGCGCCCTAGGGAGCTCCTACGAGCAGTACTTC | CASGALGSSYEQYF
NA | TRBJ2-1 | TRBV7-9 | few | TGTGCCAGCAGCCCGGACATTCGCTCTGCCGGTGAGCAGTTCTTC | CASSPDIRSAGEQFF
TRBD1 | TRBJ1-5 | TRBV27 | NA | TGTGCCAGCAGGCCAACAGGGGAGGGCCAGCCCCAGCATTTT | CASRPTGEGQPQHF
TRBD1 | TRBJ1-1 | TRBV5-1 | NA | TGCGCCAGCAGCTTGGTAGGGGGCGGGACTGAAGCTTTCTTT | CASSLVGGGTEAFF
NA | TRBJ2-5 | TRBV5-1 | NA | TGCGCCAGCAGCTTGGAGACAGGTATTCAAGAGACCCAGTACTTC | CASSLETGIQETQYF
NA | TRBJ2-7 | TRBV6-5 | NA | TGTGCCAGCAGTTACAAATTTGGAGTTGTGTCCTACGAGCAGTACTTC | CASSYKFGVVSYEQYF
TRBD1 | TRBJ1-5 | TRBV27 | NA | TGTGCCAGCAGTGACAGGGTGGGTCAGCCCCAGCATTTT | CASSDRVGQPQHF
NA | TRBJ1-1 | TRBV30 | NA | TGTGCCTGGAGTCCCAAAGGTCTCGCCCCGGCGAACACTGAAGCTTTCTTT | CAWSPKGLAPANTEAFF
NA | TRBJ1-2 | TRBV30 | NA | TGTGCCTGGAGAAAAAAGATGGACAGTCCTTTCGGCTACACCTTC | CAWRKKMDSPFGYTF
TRBD2 | TRBJ2-1 | TRBV4-3 | NA | TGCGCCAGCAGCCAAGATGGCGCGGGGGGGATCTACAATGAGCAGTTCTTC | CASSQDGAGGIYNEQFF
TRBD1 | TRBJ2-3 | TRBV5-1 | NA | TGCGCCAGCAGCAGCAGGTCCAGGGGGCAAGGAGATACGCAGTATTTT | CASSSRSRGQGDTQYF
NA | TRBJ1-6 | TRBV2 | few | TGTGCCAGCACTGGGCAGCCTAATTCACCCCTCCACTTT | CASTGQPNSPLHF
NA | TRBJ2-5 | TRBV2 | NA | TGTGCCAGCAGTGAAGCGGGGTCCCAAGAGACCCAGTACTTC | CASSEAGSQETQYF